A selection of T cell receptor beta chains follows, all from one sample in a study of blood T cell repertoires in COVID-19. TCRdb keeps only in-frame clones here, not all; method: immunoSEQ multiplex PCR. This sample carries about 53,000 clones, 80% to 85% of them seen once, and the ten largest clones take approximately 20%. The sample comprised peripheral blood. These receptors were taken from a woman over 75 with COVID-19, enrolled during active disease. Each CDR3 is given with its conserved first and last residue. Size values are once, few and many counts, or a class for expanded clones, and some rows have none.

J gene	clone size	V gene	CDR3 protein
TRBJ2-1	-	TRBV1	CTSSQAGTGGEQFF
TRBJ1-1	few	TRBV2	CASMPAGTEAFF
TRBJ1-1	few	TRBV5-1	CASSVRTGGGNTEAFF
TRBJ2-7	-	TRBV28	CASSSPGARRVQQYF
TRBJ1-3	few	TRBV25-1	CASSVGQGARGNTIYF
TRBJ1-6	-	TRBV5-1	CASSLEQNNSPLHF
TRBJ2-1	-	TRBV6-5	CASSYRGQEQFF
TRBJ1-2	-	TRBV6-2/TRBV6-3	CASSGHQGAFNYGYTF
TRBJ2-5	-	TRBV6-5	CASSSGAGGDQTQYF
TRBJ1-5	few	TRBV12-3/TRBV12-4	CASRQGDQPQHF
TRBJ2-7	-	TRBV5-6	CASSQLAGGGYEQYF
TRBJ2-7	-	TRBV2	CAWRGDRGPYEQYF
TRBJ2-2	-	TRBV18	CASHFFRADTGELFF
TRBJ1-3	-	TRBV7-8	CASSLWRAGNTIYF
TRBJ1-1	-	TRBV29-1	CSVDSGDMNTEAFF